The sequence of this TCR beta chain was determined in a study of shared clonotypes between healthy human individuals (dated by TCRdb to the early 2020s). With regard to the full study: Two women and a few men aged 18 to 49 years were included in the cohort. For each donor, CD4 naive and CD4 memory were each run on three plates, CD8 naive on two plates, and CD8 memory on one plate. To increase sequencing depth and limit assay-specific biases, TCR repertoire library preparation and sequencing were carried out by different laboratories using diverse techniques. Each donor's leukapheresis produced roughly between about 0.9 and 9.5 billion PBMCs. To estimate repertoire size and how much clonotypes are shared between individuals, the study performed deep sequencing of blood TCR repertoires from roughly five healthy adults.

Including the terminal cysteine and phenylalanine, the CDR3 comprises 14 residues. Kept here is only the CDR3 DNA, which spans 42 bases and is read in frame from base 1. Between the V and J ends, shortened by 1 base and 5 bases respectively, the junction contains 14 bases. Looking up the germline V gene yields CDR1 SQVTM and CDR2 ANQGSEA. The paper as a whole reports these results and caveats: Across a handful of donors, about 5.2% of naive CD4, 3% to 3.5% of naive CD8, about 2% of memory CD4, and roughly 0.41% of memory CD8 clonotypes were shared. Only blood was sampled, and tissue TCR repertoires likely differ from those in blood. Because the study included a small number of donors, the genetic and exposure-history diversity represented was limited. Naive subsets generally had larger estimated clonotype richness than memory subsets did. Pairwise subsampling indicated that sequencing depth was expected to affect the degree of clonotype sharing among donors. Even with the large sequencing depth, rarefaction of the sorted-subset datasets indicated that sequencing was incomplete. Clonotypes shared by all four sorted-subset donors showed higher generation probabilities than non-shared clonotypes.

Using the deep immunoSEQ assay, TCR CDR3 regions were amplified from genomic DNA by multiplex PCR. Extracted genomic DNA from each cell subset was distributed evenly across all wells of several immunoSEQ 96-well plates, and each plate was treated as a replicate. For sorted subsets, roughly 200 ng of genomic DNA, equivalent to some 33,000 T cell genomes, went into each replicate PCR. Purified libraries were measured with a Qubit 3.0 fluorometer, size-checked on a Bioanalyzer 2100, and measured again with the KAPA Library Quantification kit. Each immunoSEQ 96-well plate was sequenced on its own single-read 150-cycle Illumina NextSeq 550 flow cell. Processing in the source paper ran as follows. Because the immunoSEQ output included only junctional sequences and no quality scores, the filtering could not be the same as the filtering used for full-length reads. Sequences were annotated with PyIR, a Python wrapper for IgBLAST v1.9, and V/J genes and CDR3 were assigned using IMGT germline references. Reads were filtered out if the reads had weak V/J assignments (E-value above 1e-6), no CDR3, stop codons, out-of-frame junctions, or ambiguous translated residues. V3J clonotypes were defined by identical inferred V gene, J gene, and CDR3 amino acid sequence. The percentage overlap between two repertoires was calculated by dividing the number of shared unique clonotypes by the size of the smaller repertoire. Three approaches were used to assess repertoire richness: RTK rarefaction, the Chao1 estimator, and Recon v2.1 estimates of unobserved clonotypes. OLGA was used to compute generation probabilities for all TCRbeta clonotypes that the gDNA method yielded from a handful of donors. TCRdb re-hosts the immuneACCESS table, in-frame sequences only. Its copies lack some clones; in the studies checked, an unresolved V gene accounts for under half of them, and the cause for the rest is not known. That table is the source of V, J and clone size, and D and trimming were worked out from the DNA. Recorded for this sample are 2 million to 2.5 million clones; around 95% of them occurred a single time. The ten largest clonotypes hold around 0.13% of the sample.

The donors were healthy, HIV-negative adults who had no recently reported acute infections or vaccinations. Every donor was a Caucasian adult residing in Nashville, Tennessee, USA. Magnetic negative selection was used to enrich CD4+ T cells, after which naive cells were positively selected on CD45RA and the negative fraction became the memory subset. Blood was collected by leukapheresis, and PBMCs were isolated by Ficoll-Histopaque density gradient centrifugation and then cryopreserved in liquid nitrogen vapor phase. Purity and quantity of every magnetically sorted T cell population were checked by analytical flow cytometry. Each sorted fraction had its genomic DNA isolated and then quantified by UV absorbance on a Nanodrop 2000c. As to this clone: It has no known antigen specificity. No much larger clone exists at a distance of one base, and base qualities are not known.

Recombination linked TRBV29-1 to TRBJ1-2; TRBD1 might be the D gene, on 6 matching bases. The TCR originated in a man between 18 and 35 years old in good health. Source material: naive CD4+ T cells sorted from blood. The cell subset or site tag for this specimen amounts to: CD45RA+ positively selected. The CDR3 region reads CSVEVGRGGYGYTF. The DNA reads as follows: TGCAGCGTTGAAGTCGGCAGGGGTGGATATGGCTACACCTTC. Supplemented by the reference TRBV29-1 and TRBJ1-2 proteins around the CDR3, the complete variable domain is SAVISQKPSRDICQRGTSLTIQCQVDSQVTMMFWYRQQPGQSLTLIATANQGSEATYESGFVIDKFPISRPNLTFSTLTVSNMSPEDSSIYLCSVEVGRGGYGYTFGSGTRLTVV.